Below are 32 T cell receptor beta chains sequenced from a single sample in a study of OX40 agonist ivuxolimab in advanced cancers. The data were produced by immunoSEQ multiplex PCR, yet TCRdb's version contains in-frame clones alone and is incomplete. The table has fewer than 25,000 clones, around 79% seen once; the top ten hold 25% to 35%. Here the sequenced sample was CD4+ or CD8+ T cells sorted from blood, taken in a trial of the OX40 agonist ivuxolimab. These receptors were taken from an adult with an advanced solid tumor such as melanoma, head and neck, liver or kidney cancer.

The CDR3 here is CASQGSGPLSNEQFF. Written as DNA, the CDR3 is TGTGCCAGCCAAGGATCTGGGCCCTTGAGCAATGAGCAGTTCTTC. V is TRBV27 and J is TRBJ2-1; the D is unclear. The germline gives CDR1 MNHEY, CDR2 SMNVEV (reference sequence). The CDR3 is made up of 15 amino acids. The V end lost 8 bases, the J end lost 6 bases, and 20 bases lay between the germline ends.

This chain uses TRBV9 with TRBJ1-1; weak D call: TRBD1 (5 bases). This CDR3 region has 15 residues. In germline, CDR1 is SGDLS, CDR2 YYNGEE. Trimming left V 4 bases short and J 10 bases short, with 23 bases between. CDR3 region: CASSSHWDPASGAFF. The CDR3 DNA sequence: TGTGCCAGCAGCTCCCATTGGGACCCTGCTTCGGGAGCTTTCTTT.

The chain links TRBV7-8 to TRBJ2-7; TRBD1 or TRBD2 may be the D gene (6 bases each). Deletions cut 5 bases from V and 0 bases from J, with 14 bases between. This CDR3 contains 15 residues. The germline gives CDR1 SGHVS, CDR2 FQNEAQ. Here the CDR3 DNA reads TGTGCCAGCAGCCTAGAAGGGGGGAGCTCCTACGAGCAGTACTTC. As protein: CASSLEGGSSYEQYF.

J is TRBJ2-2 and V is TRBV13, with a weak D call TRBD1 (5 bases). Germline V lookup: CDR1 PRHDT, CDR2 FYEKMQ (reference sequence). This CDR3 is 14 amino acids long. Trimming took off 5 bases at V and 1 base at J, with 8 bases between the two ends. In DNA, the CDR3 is TGTGCCAGCAGCAAGACAGAGAACACCGGGGAGCTGTTTTTT. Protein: CASSKTENTGELFF.

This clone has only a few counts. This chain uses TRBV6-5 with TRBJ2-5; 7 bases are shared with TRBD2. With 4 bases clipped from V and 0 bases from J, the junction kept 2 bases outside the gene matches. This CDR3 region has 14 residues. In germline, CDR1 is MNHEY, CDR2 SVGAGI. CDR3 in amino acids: CASSWGGDQETQYF. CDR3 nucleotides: TGTGCCAGCAGTTGGGGAGGGGACCAAGAGACCCAGTACTTC.

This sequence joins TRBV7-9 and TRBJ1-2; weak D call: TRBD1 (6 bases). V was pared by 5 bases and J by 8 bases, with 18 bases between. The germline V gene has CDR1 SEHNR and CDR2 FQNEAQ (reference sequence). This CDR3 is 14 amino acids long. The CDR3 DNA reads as TGTGCCAGCAGCGACTGGCAGGGGAAGTTCGGCTACACCTTC. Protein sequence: CASSDWQGKFGYTF.

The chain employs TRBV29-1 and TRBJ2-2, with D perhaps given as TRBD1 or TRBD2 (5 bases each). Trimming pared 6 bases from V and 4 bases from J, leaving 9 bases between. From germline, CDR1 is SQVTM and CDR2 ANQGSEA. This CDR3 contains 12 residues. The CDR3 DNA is TGCAGCGTGCCGGGACCCACCGGGGAGCTGTTTTTT. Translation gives CSVPGPTGELFF.

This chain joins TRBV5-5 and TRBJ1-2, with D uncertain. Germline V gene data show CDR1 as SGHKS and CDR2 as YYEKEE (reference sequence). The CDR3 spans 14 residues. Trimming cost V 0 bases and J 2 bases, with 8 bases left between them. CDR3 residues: CASSLDSPNYGYTF. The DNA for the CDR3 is TGTGCCAGCAGCTTGGACAGCCCAAACTATGGCTACACCTTC.

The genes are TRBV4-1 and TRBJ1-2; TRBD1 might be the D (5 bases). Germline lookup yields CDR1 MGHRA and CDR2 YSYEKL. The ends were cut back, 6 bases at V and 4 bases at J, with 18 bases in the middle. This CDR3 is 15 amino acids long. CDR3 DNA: TGCGCCAGCAGTTCAACGGAGGGGATAATCTATGGCTACACCTTC. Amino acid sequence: CASSSTEGIIYGYTF.

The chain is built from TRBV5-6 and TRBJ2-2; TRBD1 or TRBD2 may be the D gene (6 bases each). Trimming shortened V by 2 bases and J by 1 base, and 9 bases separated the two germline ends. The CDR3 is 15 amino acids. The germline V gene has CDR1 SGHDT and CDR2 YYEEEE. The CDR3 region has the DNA TGTGCCAGCAGCTTCGGGGGCCAGAACACCGGGGAGCTGTTTTTT. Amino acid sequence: CASSFGGQNTGELFF. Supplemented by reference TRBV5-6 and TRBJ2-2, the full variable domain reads DAGVTQSPTHLIKTRGQQVTLRCSPKSGHDTVSWYQQALGQGPQFIFQYYEEEERQRGNFPDRFSGHQFPNYSSELNVNALLLGDSALYLCASSFGGQNTGELFFGEGSRLTVL.

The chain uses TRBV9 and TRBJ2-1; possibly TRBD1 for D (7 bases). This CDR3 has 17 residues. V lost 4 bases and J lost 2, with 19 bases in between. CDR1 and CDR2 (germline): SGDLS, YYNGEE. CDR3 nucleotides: TGTGCCAGCAGCCCCCGGGAGATCGGGACAGCCTACAATGAGCAGTTCTTC. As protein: CASSPREIGTAYNEQFF.

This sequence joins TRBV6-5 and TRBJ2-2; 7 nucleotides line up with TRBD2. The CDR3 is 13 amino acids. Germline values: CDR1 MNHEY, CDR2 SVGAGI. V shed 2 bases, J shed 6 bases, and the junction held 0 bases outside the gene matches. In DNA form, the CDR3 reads TGTGCCAGCAGTTACGGACTAGCCGGGGAGCTGTTTTTT. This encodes CASSYGLAGELFF.

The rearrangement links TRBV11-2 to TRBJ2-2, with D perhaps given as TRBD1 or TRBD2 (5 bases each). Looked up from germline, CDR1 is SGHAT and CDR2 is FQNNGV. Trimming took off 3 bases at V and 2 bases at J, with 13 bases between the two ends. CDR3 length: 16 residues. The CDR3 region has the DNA TGTGCCAGCAGCTTCCCCCCGGGACCAAACACCGGGGAGCTGTTTTTT. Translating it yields CASSFPPGPNTGELFF.

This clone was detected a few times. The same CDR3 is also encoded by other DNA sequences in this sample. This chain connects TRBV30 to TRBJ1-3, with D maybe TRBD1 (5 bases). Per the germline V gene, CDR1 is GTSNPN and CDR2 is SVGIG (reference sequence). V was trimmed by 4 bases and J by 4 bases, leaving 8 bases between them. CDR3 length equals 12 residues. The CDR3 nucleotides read TGTGCCTGGAAGGGGATCGGAAACACCATATATTTT. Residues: CAWKGIGNTIYF.

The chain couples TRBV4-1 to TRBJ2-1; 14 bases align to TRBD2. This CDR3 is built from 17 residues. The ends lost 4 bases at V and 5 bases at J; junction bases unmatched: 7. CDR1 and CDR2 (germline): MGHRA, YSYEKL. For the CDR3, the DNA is TGCGCCAGCAGCCCCTTTGGGACTAGCGGGGGCCACAATGAGCAGTTCTTC. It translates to CASSPFGTSGGHNEQFF.

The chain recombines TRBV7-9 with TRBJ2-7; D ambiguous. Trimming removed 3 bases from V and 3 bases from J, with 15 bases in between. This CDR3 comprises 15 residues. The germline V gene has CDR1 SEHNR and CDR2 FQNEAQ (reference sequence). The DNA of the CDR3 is TGTGCCAGCAGCTTCCCCCCATCAGGCAGCTACGAGCAGTACTTC. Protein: CASSFPPSGSYEQYF. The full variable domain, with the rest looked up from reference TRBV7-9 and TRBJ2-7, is DTGVSQNPRHKITKRGQNVTFRCDPISEHNRLYWYRQTLGQGPEFLTYFQNEAQLEKSRLLSDRFSAERPKGSFSTLEIQRTEQGDSAMYLCASSFPPSGSYEQYFGPGTRLTVT.

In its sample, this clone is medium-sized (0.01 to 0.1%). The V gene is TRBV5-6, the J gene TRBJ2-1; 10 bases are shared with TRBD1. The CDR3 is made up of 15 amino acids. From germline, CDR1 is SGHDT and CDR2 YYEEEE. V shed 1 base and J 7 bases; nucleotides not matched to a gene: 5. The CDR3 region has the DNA TGTGCCAGCAGCTTGCTGACAGGGGGCAGAAATGAGCAGTTCTTC. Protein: CASSLLTGGRNEQFF. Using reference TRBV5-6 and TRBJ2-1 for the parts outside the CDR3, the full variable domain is DAGVTQSPTHLIKTRGQQVTLRCSPKSGHDTVSWYQQALGQGPQFIFQYYEEEERQRGNFPDRFSGHQFPNYSSELNVNALLLGDSALYLCASSLLTGGRNEQFFGPGTRLTVL.

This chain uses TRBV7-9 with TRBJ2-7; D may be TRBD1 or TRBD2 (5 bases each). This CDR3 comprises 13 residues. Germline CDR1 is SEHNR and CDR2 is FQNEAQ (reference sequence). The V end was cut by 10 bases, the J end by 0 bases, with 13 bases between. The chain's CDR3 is CAIRRDLSYEQYF. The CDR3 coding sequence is TGTGCCATTCGTCGGGACCTCTCCTACGAGCAGTACTTC. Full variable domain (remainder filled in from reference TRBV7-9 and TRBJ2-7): DTGVSQNPRHKITKRGQNVTFRCDPISEHNRLYWYRQTLGQGPEFLTYFQNEAQLEKSRLLSDRFSAERPKGSFSTLEIQRTEQGDSAMYLCAIRRDLSYEQYFGPGTRLTVT.

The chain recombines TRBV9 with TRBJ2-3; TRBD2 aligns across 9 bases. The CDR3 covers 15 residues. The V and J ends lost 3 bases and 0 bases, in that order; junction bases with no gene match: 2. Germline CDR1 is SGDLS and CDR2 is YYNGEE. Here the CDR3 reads CASSGLAASTDTQYF. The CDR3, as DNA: TGTGCCAGCAGCGGACTAGCGGCTAGCACAGATACGCAGTATTTT.

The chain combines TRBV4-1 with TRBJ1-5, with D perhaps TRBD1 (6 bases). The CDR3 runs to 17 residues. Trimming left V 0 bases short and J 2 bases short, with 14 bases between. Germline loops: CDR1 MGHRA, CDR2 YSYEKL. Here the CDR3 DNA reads TGCGCCAGCAGCCAAGATTGGCCAGGGGAAGGCAATCAGCCCCAGCATTTT. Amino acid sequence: CASSQDWPGEGNQPQHF.

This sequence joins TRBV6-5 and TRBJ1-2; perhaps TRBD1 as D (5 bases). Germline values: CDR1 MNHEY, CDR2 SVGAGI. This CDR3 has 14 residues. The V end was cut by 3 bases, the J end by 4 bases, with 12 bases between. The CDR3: CASSYESGGYGYTF. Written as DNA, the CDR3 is TGTGCCAGCAGTTATGAGTCGGGGGGCTATGGCTACACCTTC.

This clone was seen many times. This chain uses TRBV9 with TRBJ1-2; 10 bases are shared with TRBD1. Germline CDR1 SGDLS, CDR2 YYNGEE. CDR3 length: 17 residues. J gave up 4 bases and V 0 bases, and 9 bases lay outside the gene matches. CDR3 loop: CASSVGPGQGDTYGYTF. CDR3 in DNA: TGTGCCAGCAGCGTAGGCCCTGGACAGGGGGATACCTATGGCTACACCTTC. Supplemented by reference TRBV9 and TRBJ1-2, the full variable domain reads DSGVTQTPKHLITATGQRVTLRCSPRSGDLSVYWYQQSLDQGLQFLIQYYNGEERAKGNILERFSAQQFPDLHSELNLSSLELGDSALYFCASSVGPGQGDTYGYTFGSGTRLTVV.

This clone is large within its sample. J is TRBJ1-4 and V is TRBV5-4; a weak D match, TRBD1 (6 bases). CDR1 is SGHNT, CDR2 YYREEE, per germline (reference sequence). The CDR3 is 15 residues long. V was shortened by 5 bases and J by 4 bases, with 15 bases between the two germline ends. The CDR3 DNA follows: TGTGCCAGCAGTCCGGGACACGGGGGTAATGAAAAACTGTTTTTT. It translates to CASSPGHGGNEKLFF. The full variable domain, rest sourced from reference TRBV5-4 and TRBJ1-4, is ETGVTQSPTHLIKTRGQQVTLRCSSQSGHNTVSWYQQALGQGPQFIFQYYREEENGRGNFPPRFSGLQFPNYSSELNVNALELDDSALYLCASSPGHGGNEKLFFGSGTQLSVL.

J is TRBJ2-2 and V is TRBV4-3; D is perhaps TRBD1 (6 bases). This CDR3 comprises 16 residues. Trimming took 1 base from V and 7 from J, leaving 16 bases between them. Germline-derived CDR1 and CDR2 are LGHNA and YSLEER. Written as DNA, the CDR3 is TGCGCCAGCAGCCAAGCCATTACAGGGTTGGGCGGGGAGCTGTTTTTT. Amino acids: CASSQAITGLGGELFF.

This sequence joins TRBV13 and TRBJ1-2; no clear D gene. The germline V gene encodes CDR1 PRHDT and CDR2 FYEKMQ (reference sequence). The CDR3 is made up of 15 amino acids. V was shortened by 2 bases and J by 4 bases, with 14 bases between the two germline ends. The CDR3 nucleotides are TGTGCCAGCAGCTTATCGGACCTACCAAGCTATGGCTACACCTTC. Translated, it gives CASSLSDLPSYGYTF.

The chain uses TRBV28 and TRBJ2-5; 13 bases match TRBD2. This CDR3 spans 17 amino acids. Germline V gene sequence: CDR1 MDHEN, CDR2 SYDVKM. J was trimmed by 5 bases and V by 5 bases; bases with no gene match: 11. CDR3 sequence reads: CASSPPGTSGIGETQYF. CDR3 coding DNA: TGTGCCAGCAGTCCACCCGGGACTAGCGGGATCGGGGAGACCCAGTACTTC.

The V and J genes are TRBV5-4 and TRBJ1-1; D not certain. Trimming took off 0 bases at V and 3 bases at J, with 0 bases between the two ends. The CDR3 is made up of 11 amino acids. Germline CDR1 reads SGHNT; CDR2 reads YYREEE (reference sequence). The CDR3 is CASSLDTEAFF. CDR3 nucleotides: TGTGCCAGCAGCTTGGACACTGAAGCTTTCTTT.

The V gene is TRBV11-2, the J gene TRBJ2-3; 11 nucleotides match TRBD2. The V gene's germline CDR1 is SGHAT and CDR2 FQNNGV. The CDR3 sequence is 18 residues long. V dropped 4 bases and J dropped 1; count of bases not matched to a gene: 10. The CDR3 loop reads CASSSGLAGLARTDTQYF. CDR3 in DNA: TGTGCCAGCAGCTCCGGACTAGCGGGTCTAGCCCGCACAGATACGCAGTATTTT.

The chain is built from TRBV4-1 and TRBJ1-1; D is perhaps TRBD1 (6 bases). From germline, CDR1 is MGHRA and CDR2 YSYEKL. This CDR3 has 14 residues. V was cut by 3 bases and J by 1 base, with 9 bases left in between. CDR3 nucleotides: TGCGCCAGCAGCCAGAAGACAGGGAACACTGAAGCTTTCTTT. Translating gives CASSQKTGNTEAFF.

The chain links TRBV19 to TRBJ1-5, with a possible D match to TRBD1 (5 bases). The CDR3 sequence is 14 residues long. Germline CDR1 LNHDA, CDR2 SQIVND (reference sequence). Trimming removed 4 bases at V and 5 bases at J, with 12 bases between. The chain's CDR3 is CASSKTGMYQPQHF. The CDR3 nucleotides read TGTGCCAGTAGTAAAACAGGAATGTATCAGCCCCAGCATTTT.

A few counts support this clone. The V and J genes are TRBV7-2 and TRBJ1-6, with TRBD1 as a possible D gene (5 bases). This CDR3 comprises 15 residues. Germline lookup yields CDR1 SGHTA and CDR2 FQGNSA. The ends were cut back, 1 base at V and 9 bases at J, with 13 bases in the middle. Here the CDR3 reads CASSLVSQGGSPLHF. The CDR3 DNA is TGTGCCAGCAGCTTAGTGTCTCAGGGAGGTTCACCCCTCCACTTT.

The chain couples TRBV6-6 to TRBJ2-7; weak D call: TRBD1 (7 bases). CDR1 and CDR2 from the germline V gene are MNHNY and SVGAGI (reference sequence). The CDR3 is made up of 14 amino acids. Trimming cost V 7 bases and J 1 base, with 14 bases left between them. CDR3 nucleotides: TGTGCCAGCACGGGAGACAGGGAATCCTACGAGCAGTACTTC. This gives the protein CASTGDRESYEQYF.